This T cell receptor (beta chain) comes out of a study of CD8+CD57+ T cells in acquired aplastic anemia. As for the study in general: Yields of DNA that came from sorted CD4+ and CD8+ cells averaged about 3.5 ug.

Overall study findings and caveats: Both patients and controls carried the same twenty-nine CD8+ CDR3 sequences.

With respect to this clonotype: The target antigen is unknown. A much larger clone is a single base away; this may be a read error.

Genomic DNA templated the TCR beta VDJ and CDR3 profiling. TCRdb independently ran MiXCR on the reads; one entry per CDR3 protein. The sample consists of approximately 470,000 distinct CDR3 sequences, 25% to 40% of them appearing once. Patients selected for sequencing had displayed CD8+CD57+ cell expansion by flow cytometry. This CDR3 has 11 amino acids. V lost 7 bases to trimming and J lost 10 bases, with 11 bases between them. The germline V gene has CDR1 SNHLY and CDR2 FYNNEI. The rearrangement joins TRBV2 to TRBJ1-5; possible D gene TRBD1, 5 bases. The TCR sequence derives from a human donor with aplastic anemia. Sequencing was performed on sorted CD4+, CD8+, or CD8+CD57+ T cells (not recorded which) from PBMCs. The CDR3 coding sequence is TGTGCCAGCACCCGGCAGGGCCCCCAGCATTTT. It is translated as CASTRQGPQHF.